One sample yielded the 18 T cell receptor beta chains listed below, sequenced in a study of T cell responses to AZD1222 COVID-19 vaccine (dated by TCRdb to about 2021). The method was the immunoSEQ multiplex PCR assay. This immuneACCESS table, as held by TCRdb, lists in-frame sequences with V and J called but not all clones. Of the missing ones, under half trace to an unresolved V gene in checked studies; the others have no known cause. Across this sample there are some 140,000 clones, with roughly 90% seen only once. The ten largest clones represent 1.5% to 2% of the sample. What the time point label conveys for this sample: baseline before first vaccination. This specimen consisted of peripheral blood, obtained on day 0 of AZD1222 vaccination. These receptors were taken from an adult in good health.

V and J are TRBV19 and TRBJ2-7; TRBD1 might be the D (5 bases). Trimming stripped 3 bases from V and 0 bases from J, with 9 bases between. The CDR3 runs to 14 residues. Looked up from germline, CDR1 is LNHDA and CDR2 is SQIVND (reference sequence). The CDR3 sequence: CASSIDSPSYEQYF. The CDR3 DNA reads TGTGCCAGTAGTATCGACAGCCCCTCCTACGAGCAGTACTTC.

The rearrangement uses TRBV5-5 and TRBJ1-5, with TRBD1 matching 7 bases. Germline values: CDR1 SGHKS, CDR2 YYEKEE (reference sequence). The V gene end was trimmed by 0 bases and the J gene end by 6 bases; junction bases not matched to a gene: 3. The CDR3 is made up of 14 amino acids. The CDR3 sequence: CASSLEGGGQPQHF. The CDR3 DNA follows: TGTGCCAGCAGCTTGGAAGGGGGCGGTCAGCCCCAGCATTTT.

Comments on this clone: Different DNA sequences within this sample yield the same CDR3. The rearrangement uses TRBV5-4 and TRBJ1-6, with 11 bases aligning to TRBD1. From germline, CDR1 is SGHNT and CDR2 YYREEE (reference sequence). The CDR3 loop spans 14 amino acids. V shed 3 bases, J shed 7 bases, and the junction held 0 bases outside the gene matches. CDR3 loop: CASSWDRGNSPLHF. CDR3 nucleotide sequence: TGTGCCAGCAGCTGGGACAGGGGGAATTCACCCCTCCACTTT.

The DNA of the CDR3 is TGCGCCAGCAGCTTTTGGGGAGGGGGCTCTGGAAACACCATATATTTT. Amino acid sequence: CASSFWGGGSGNTIYF. The chain carries TRBV5-1 and TRBJ1-3, with a weak D call TRBD1 (6 bases). V lost 2 bases and J lost 0, with 12 bases in between. Germline values: CDR1 SGHRS, CDR2 YFSETQ. CDR3 size: 16 residues.

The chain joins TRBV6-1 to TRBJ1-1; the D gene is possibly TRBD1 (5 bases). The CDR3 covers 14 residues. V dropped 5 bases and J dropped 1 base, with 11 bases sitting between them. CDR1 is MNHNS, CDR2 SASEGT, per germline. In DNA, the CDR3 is TGTGCCAGCAGTTCGGACGGGGGGAACACTGAAGCTTTCTTT. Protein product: CASSSDGGNTEAFF.

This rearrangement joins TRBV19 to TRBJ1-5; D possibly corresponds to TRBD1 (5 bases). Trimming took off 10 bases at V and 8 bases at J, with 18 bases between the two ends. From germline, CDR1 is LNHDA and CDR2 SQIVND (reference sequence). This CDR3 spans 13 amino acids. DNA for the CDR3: TGTGCCACCAACCTGGGGGGGTCGGAGCCCCAGCATTTT. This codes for CATNLGGSEPQHF.

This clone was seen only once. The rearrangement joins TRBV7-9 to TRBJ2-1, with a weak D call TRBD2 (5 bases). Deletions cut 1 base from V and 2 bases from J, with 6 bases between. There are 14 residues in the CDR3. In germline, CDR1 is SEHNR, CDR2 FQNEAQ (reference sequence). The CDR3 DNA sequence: TGTGCCAGCAGCTTAGACGGGACCTACAATGAGCAGTTCTTC. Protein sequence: CASSLDGTYNEQFF.

The CDR3 DNA sequence: TGTGCCAGCAGCCAAGCACTAGTCACTGAGCAGTTCTTC. As protein: CASSQALVTEQFF. The chain carries TRBV14 and TRBJ2-1, with D perhaps TRBD2 (5 bases). This CDR3 region has 13 residues. V gave up 1 base and J gave up 9 bases, with 10 bases separating them. CDR1 SGHDN and CDR2 FVKESK come from the germline V gene.

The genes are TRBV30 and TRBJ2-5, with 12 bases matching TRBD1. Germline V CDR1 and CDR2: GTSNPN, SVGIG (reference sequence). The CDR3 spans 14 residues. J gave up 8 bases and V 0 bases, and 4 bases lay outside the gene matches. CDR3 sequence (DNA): TGTGCCTGGAGTGTACTGGGACAGGGGGCCACCCAGTACTTC. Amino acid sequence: CAWSVLGQGATQYF.

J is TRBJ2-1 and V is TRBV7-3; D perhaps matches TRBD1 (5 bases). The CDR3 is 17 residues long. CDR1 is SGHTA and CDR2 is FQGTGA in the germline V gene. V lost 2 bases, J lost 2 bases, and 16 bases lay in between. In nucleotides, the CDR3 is TGTGCCAGCAGCTTATGGGGCCAGGGAACCGCCTACAATGAGCAGTTCTTC. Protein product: CASSLWGQGTAYNEQFF.

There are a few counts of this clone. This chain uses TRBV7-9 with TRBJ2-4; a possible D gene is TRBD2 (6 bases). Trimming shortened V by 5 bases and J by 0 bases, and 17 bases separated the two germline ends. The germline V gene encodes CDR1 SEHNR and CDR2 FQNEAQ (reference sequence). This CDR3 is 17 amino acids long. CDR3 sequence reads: CASSPRGGSRAKNIQYF. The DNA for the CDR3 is TGTGCCAGCAGCCCAAGAGGAGGGTCGAGAGCCAAAAACATTCAGTACTTC.

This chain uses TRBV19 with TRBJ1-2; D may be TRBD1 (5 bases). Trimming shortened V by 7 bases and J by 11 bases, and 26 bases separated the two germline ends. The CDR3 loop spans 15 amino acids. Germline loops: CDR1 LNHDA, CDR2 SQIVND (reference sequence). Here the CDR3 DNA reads TGTGCCAGTACTACCCCGTCCACTTCAGGGCCCACGTACACCTTC. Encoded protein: CASTTPSTSGPTYTF.

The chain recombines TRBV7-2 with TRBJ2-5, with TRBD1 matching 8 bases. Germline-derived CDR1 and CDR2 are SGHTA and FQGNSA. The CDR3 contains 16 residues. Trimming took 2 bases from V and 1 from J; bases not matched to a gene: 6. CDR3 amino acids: CASSLSGGVSQETQYF. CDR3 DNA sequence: TGTGCCAGCAGCTTATCAGGGGGCGTTTCCCAAGAGACCCAGTACTTC.

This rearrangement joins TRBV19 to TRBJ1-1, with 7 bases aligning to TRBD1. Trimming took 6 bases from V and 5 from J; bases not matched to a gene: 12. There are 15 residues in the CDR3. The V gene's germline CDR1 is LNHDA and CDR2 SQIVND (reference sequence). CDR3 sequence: CASRPGTAGDTEAFF. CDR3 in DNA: TGTGCCAGTAGACCCGGGACAGCGGGAGATACTGAAGCTTTCTTT.

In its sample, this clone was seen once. The CDR3 protein is CASSQGDPGDNSPLHF. The DNA for the CDR3 is TGTGCCAGCAGCCAAGGGGATCCGGGGGATAATTCACCCCTCCACTTT. This chain links TRBV4-2 with TRBJ1-6; D possibly corresponds to TRBD1 (5 bases). The CDR3 is 16 residues long. Germline V CDR1 and CDR2: LGHNA, YNFKEQ. The ends were cut back, 1 base at V and 5 bases at J, with 12 bases in the middle.

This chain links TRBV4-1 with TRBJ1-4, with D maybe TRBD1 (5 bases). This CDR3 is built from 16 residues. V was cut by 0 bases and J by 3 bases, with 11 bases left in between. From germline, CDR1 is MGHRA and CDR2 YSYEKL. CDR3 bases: TGCGCCAGCAGCCAAGATTATGGGGGAGCTAATGAAAAACTGTTTTTT. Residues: CASSQDYGGANEKLFF.

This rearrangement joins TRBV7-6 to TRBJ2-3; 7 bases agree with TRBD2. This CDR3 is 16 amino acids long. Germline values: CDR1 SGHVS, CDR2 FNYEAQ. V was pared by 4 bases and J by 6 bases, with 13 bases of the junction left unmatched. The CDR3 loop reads CASSSPPTTRGDTQYF. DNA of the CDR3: TGTGCCAGCAGCTCCCCCCCGACCACGCGGGGGGATACGCAGTATTTT.

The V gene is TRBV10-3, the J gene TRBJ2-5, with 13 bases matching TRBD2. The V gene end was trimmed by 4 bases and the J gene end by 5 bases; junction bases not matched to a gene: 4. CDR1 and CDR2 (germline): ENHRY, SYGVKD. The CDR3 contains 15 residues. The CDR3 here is CAISAPGLAGETQYF. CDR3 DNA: TGTGCCATCAGTGCCCCGGGACTAGCGGGGGAGACCCAGTACTTC.